The 17 T cell receptor beta chains in this list originate from one sample, sequenced in a study of cytomegalovirus exposure and HLA in healthy donors. Amplification used 60 Vbeta primers and 13 Jbeta primers. Profiled with immunoSEQ multiplex PCR; TCRdb holds only in-frame clones, not every one. The sample shows 200,000 or so clones, 75% to 85% of them seen only once. The sample was PBMCs. These receptor sequences come from a woman under 30 in good health and CMV-seropositive.

This clone was observed a few times. The rearrangement uses TRBV7-2 and TRBJ1-5; 10 bases are shared with TRBD1. This CDR3 has 19 residues. CDR1 is SGHTA, CDR2 FQGNSA, per germline. V lost 1 base to trimming and J lost 4 bases; unmatched junction nucleotides: 13. In DNA, the CDR3 is TGTGCCAGCAGCTTAGTCACAGGGTCAGACAGGGGGCGAAATCAGCCCCAGCATTTT. As protein: CASSLVTGSDRGRNQPQHF.

The chain has TRBV6-4 and TRBJ1-2; D uncertain. The CDR3 is 11 amino acids. In germline, CDR1 is MRHNA, CDR2 SNTAGT. Trimming stripped 10 bases from V and 0 bases from J, with 6 bases between. CDR3 sequence (DNA): TGTGCCACACTCACTAACTATGGCTACACCTTC. Protein: CATLTNYGYTF.

The chain uses TRBV28 and TRBJ2-7, with TRBD2 matching over 7 bases. The germline V gene encodes CDR1 MDHEN and CDR2 SYDVKM. Trimming cost V 3 bases and J 3 bases; bases outside gene matches: 2. This CDR3 has 13 residues. CDR3 in DNA: TGTGCCAGCAGTTTCCAGCGGGGCTACGAGCAGTACTTC. The encoded protein is CASSFQRGYEQYF.

The chain has TRBV5-1 and TRBJ2-2, with D unclear. This CDR3 region has 13 residues. The V gene lost 1 base and the J gene lost 6 bases, with 7 bases spanning the gap. Germline V gene data show CDR1 as SGHRS and CDR2 as YFSETQ. In nucleotides, the CDR3 is TGCGCCAGCAGCTTGTATCAGTCCGGGGAGCTGTTTTTT. Its protein is CASSLYQSGELFF.

The chain combines TRBV5-6 with TRBJ1-2; D not certain. Germline V lookup: CDR1 SGHDT, CDR2 YYEEEE. Trimming stripped 0 bases from V and 4 bases from J, with 10 bases between. The CDR3 sequence is 14 residues long. CDR3 amino acids: CASSLAGGRYGYTF. The CDR3 nucleotides are TGTGCCAGCAGCTTGGCCGGAGGGCGCTATGGCTACACCTTC.

The genes are TRBV27 and TRBJ2-2; 8 nucleotides align to TRBD1. Trimming at V came to 5 bases and at J to 1 base, leaving 3 bases not matched to a gene. The CDR3 contains 15 residues. Per the germline V gene, CDR1 is MNHEY and CDR2 is SMNVEV (reference sequence). The CDR3 spells CASSSGTGNTGELFF. The CDR3 DNA reads TGTGCCAGCAGTAGTGGGACAGGGAACACCGGGGAGCTGTTTTTT.

The CDR3, as DNA: TGCGCCAGCAGCACTGGGTCCGGGTCCCCCTATGGCTACACCTTC. Translating it yields CASSTGSGSPYGYTF. The V gene is TRBV4-3, the J gene TRBJ1-2, with D unclear. The germline V gene has CDR1 LGHNA and CDR2 YSLEER. Trimming left V 5 bases short and J 4 bases short, with 17 bases between. The CDR3 contains 15 residues.

The CDR3 loop is CASSGLDITGSYTF. As DNA, the CDR3 is TGTGCCAGCAGCGGGCTCGACATAACAGGGAGCTACACCTTC. The chain employs TRBV9 and TRBJ1-2; a weak D match, TRBD1 (6 bases). There are 14 residues in the CDR3. Germline V gene data show CDR1 as SGDLS and CDR2 as YYNGEE. The V end was cut by 3 bases, the J end by 9 bases, with 18 bases between.

The chain is built from TRBV5-1 and TRBJ2-5, with a possible D match to TRBD1 (6 bases). CDR1 is SGHRS and CDR2 is YFSETQ in the germline V gene. The CDR3 loop spans 14 amino acids. Trimming pared 7 bases from V and 2 bases from J, leaving 15 bases between. The CDR3 nucleotides read TGCGCCAGCCTACACCCGGGACAACAAGAGACCCAGTACTTC. Translating it yields CASLHPGQQETQYF.

J is TRBJ1-1 and V is TRBV21-1; the table's D call, TRBD1, was not checked against the DNA. TRBV21-1 is a known pseudogene. The CDR3 covers 17 residues. CDR3 protein: CASSRQGYLFMNTEAFF. The CDR3 region has the DNA TGTGCCAGCAGCAGACAGGGTTATCTTTTTATGAACACTGAAGCTTTCTTT.

This chain uses TRBV4-2 with TRBJ1-1, with TRBD1 matching 8 bases. Germline V gene sequence: CDR1 LGHNA, CDR2 YNFKEQ. The CDR3 covers 14 residues. The V and J ends lost 3 bases and 2 bases, in that order; junction bases with no gene match: 2. CDR3 sequence: CASSHRGRNTEAFF. The CDR3 coding sequence is TGTGCCAGCAGCCACAGGGGGCGCAACACTGAAGCTTTCTTT.

This chain connects TRBV7-2 to TRBJ2-2; maybe TRBD2 (7 bases). V lost 11 bases and J lost 5, with 12 bases in between. The CDR3 spans 12 residues. Per germline, CDR1 SGHTA and CDR2 FQGNSA. DNA of the CDR3: TGTGCCGGGGGGGGGCGGACCGGGGAGCTGTTTTTT. Translation: CAGGGRTGELFF.

The genes are TRBV6-1 and TRBJ1-1; a possible D gene is TRBD1 (5 bases). Per germline, CDR1 MNHNS and CDR2 SASEGT. V was pared by 6 bases and J by 4 bases, with 15 bases between. The CDR3 runs 14 residues. Here the CDR3 reads CASSGLDGGTEAFF. Written as DNA, the CDR3 is TGTGCCAGCAGCGGCCTGGACGGGGGCACTGAAGCTTTCTTT.

V usage is TRBV23-1 and J usage is TRBJ1-6, with D maybe TRBD1 (6 bases). TRBV23-1 is labeled an ORF, and its function is uncertain. Trimming left V 6 bases short and J 5 bases short, with 11 bases between. This CDR3 contains 14 residues. CDR3 residues: CASSTGSHNSPLHF. The CDR3 DNA follows: TGCGCCAGCAGCACAGGGTCGCATAATTCACCCCTCCACTTT.

V and J are TRBV9 and TRBJ2-1; 10 bases agree with TRBD2. This CDR3 comprises 14 residues. CDR1 and CDR2 from the germline V gene are SGDLS and YYNGEE. Trimming at V came to 2 bases and at J to 9 bases, leaving 5 bases not matched to a gene. As DNA, the CDR3 is TGTGCCAGCAGCGTTAGCGGGGGGCTTTTTGAGCAGTTCTTC. Translation gives CASSVSGGLFEQFF.

The CDR3 loop reads CASSYTRGHNTEAFF. CDR3 sequence (DNA): TGTGCCAGCAGCTACACTAGGGGACACAACACTGAAGCTTTCTTT. The genes are TRBV7-9 and TRBJ1-1; possible D gene TRBD1, 6 bases. The CDR3 length is 15 residues. V lost 4 bases and J 2 bases, leaving 14 bases between the germline ends. Germline V gene data show CDR1 as SEHNR and CDR2 as FQNEAQ (reference sequence).

The chain is built from TRBV29-1 and TRBJ1-2, with unresolved D. The CDR3 is 9 amino acids. Trimming took 6 bases from V and 4 from J, leaving 3 bases between them. CDR1 and CDR2 from the germline V gene are SQVTM and ANQGSEA. CDR3 amino acids: CSVVYGYTF. The DNA of the CDR3 is TGCAGCGTCGTCTATGGCTACACCTTC. Using reference TRBV29-1 and TRBJ1-2 for the parts outside the CDR3, the full variable domain is SAVISQKPSRDICQRGTSLTIQCQVDSQVTMMFWYRQQPGQSLTLIATANQGSEATYESGFVIDKFPISRPNLTFSTLTVSNMSPEDSSIYLCSVVYGYTFGSGTRLTVV.